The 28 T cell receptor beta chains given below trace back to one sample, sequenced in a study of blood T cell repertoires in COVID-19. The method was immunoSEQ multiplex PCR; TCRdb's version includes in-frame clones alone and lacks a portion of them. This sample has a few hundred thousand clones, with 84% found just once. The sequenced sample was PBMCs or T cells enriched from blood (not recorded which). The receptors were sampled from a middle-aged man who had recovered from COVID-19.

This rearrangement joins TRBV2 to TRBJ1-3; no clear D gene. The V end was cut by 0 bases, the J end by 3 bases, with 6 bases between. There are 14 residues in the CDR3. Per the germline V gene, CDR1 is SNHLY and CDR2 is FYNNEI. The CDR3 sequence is CASSEATVGNTIYF. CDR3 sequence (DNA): TGTGCCAGCAGTGAAGCCACTGTTGGAAACACCATATATTTT.

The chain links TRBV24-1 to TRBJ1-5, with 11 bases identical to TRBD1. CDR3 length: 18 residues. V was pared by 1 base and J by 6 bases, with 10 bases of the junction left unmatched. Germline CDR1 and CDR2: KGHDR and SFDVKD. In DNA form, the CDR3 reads TGTGCCACCAGTGATTTAAAATTCAGGGACAGGGGGTTTCAGCCCCAGCATTTT. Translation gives CATSDLKFRDRGFQPQHF.

The DNA of the CDR3 is TGTGCCAGCAGTTACAGGGGCTCTGGGGCCAACGTCCTGACTTTC. Its translation: CASSYRGSGANVLTF. The chain carries TRBV6-5 and TRBJ2-6; D may be TRBD1 (5 bases). Germline values: CDR1 MNHEY, CDR2 SVGAGI. The CDR3 contains 15 residues. The ends were cut back, 2 bases at V and 0 bases at J, with 5 bases in the middle.

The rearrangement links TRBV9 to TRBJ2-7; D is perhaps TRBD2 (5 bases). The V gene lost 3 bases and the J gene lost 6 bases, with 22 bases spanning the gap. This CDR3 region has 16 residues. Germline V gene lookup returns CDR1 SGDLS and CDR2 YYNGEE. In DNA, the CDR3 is TGTGCCAGCAGCGAGGACCCACCGGACTCTCATTGCGAGCAGTACTTC. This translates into CASSEDPPDSHCEQYF.

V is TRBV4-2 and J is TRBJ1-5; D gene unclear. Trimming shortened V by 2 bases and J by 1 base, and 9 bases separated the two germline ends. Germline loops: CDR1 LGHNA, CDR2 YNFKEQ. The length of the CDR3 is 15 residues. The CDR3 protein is CASSQTRESNQPQHF. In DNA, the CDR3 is TGTGCCAGCAGCCAAACAAGGGAGAGCAATCAGCCCCAGCATTTT.

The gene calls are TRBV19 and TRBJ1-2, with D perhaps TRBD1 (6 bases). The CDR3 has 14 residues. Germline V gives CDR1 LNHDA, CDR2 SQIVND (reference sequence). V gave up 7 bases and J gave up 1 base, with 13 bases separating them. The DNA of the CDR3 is TGTGCCAGTAACCCGGGACACCTTAACTATGGCTACACCTTC. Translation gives CASNPGHLNYGYTF.

In nucleotides, the CDR3 is TGTGCCAGCAGGGAGGACACTGAAGCTTTCTTT. Amino acids: CASREDTEAFF. The chain combines TRBV11-3 with TRBJ1-1, with D unresolved. CDR3 size: 11 residues. V was shortened by 6 bases and J by 3 bases, with 5 bases between the two germline ends. Germline V gene lookup returns CDR1 SGHNT and CDR2 YENEEA.

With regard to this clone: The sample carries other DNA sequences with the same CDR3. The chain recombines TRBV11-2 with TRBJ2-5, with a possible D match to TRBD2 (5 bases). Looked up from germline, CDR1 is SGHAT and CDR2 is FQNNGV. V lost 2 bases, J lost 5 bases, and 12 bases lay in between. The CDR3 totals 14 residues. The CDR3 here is CASSLSRGEETQYF. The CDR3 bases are TGTGCCAGCAGCTTAAGCCGGGGAGAGGAGACCCAGTACTTC.

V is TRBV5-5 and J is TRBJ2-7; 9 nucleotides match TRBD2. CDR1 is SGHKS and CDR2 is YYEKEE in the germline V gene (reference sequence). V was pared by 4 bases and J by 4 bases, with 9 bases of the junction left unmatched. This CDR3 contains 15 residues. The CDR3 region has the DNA TGTGCCAGCAGCCTCCAAGCGCGGGAGGGGTACGAGCAGTACTTC. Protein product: CASSLQAREGYEQYF. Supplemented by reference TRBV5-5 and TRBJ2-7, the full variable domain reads DAGVTQSPTHLIKTRGQQVTLRCSPISGHKSVSWYQQVLGQGPQFIFQYYEKEERGRGNFPDRFSARQFPNYSSELNVNALLLGDSALYLCASSLQAREGYEQYFGPGTRLTVT.

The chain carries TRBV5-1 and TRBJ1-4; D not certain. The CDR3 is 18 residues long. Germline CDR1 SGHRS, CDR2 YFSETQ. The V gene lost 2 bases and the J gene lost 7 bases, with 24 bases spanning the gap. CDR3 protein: CASSFGSLSPRVSEKLFF. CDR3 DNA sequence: TGCGCCAGCAGCTTTGGCTCGCTGTCGCCCCGGGTTAGTGAAAAACTGTTTTTT.

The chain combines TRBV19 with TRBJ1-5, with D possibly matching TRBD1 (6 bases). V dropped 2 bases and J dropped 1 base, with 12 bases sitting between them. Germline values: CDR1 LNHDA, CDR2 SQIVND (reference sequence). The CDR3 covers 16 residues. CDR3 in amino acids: CASSISTGRSNQPQHF. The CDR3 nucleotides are TGTGCCAGTAGTATAAGCACAGGGCGAAGCAATCAGCCCCAGCATTTT.

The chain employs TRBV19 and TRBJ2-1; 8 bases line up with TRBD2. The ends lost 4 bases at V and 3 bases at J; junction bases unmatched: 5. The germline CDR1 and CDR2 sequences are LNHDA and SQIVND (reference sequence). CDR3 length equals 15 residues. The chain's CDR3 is CASSTLADGYNEQFF. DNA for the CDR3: TGTGCCAGTAGTACACTAGCGGATGGCTACAATGAGCAGTTCTTC.

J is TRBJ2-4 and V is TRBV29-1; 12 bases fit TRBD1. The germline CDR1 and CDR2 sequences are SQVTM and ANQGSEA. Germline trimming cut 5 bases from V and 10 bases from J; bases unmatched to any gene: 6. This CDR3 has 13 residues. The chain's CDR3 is CSVKGQGAGIQYF. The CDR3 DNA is TGCAGCGTTAAGGGACAGGGGGCTGGAATTCAGTACTTC.

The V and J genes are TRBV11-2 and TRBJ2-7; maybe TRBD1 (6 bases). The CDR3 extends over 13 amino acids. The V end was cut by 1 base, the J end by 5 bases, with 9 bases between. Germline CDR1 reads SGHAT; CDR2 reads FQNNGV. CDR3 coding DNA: TGTGCCAGCAGCTTAGTTGGACAGAACGAGCAGTACTTC. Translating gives CASSLVGQNEQYF.

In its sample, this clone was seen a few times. The CDR3 DNA follows: TGTGCCAGCAGCTTATCCCCACAGGGGTACGGCTACACCTTC. Translation gives CASSLSPQGYGYTF. This chain links TRBV7-3 with TRBJ1-2, with 7 nucleotides matching TRBD1. Germline values: CDR1 SGHTA, CDR2 FQGTGA. The V gene end was trimmed by 2 bases and the J gene end by 8 bases; junction bases not matched to a gene: 8. The CDR3 has 14 amino acids.

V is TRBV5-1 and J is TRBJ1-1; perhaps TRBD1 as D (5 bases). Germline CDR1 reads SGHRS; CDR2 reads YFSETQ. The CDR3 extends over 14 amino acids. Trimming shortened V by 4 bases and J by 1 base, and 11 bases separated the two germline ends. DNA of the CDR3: TGCGCCAGCAGCGGAATGACAGCGAACACTGAAGCTTTCTTT. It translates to CASSGMTANTEAFF.

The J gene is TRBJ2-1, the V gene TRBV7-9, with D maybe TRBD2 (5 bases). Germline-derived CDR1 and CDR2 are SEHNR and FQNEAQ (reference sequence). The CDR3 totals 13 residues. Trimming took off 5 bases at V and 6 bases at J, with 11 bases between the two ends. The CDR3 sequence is CASSLLASNEQFF. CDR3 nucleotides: TGTGCCAGCAGCCTTCTAGCATCCAATGAGCAGTTCTTC. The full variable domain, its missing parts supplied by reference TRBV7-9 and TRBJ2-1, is DTGVSQNPRHKITKRGQNVTFRCDPISEHNRLYWYRQTLGQGPEFLTYFQNEAQLEKSRLLSDRFSAERPKGSFSTLEIQRTEQGDSAMYLCASSLLASNEQFFGPGTRLTVL.

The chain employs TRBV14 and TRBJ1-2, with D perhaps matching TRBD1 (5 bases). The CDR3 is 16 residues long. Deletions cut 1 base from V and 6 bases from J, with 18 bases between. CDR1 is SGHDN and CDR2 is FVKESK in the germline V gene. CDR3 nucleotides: TGTGCCAGCAGCCAAGCCCTGCGGGGACCGACCCATGGCTACACCTTC. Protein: CASSQALRGPTHGYTF.

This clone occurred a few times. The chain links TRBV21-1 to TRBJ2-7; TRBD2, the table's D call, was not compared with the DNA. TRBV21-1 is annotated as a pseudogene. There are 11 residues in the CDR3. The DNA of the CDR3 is TGTGCCAGCCTCCCTAGTAGCGAGCAGTACTTC. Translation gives CASLPSSEQYF.

CDR3 sequence: CATSDPGTSGDTQYF. Here the CDR3 DNA reads TGTGCCACCAGTGACCCCGGGACTAGCGGAGATACGCAGTATTTT. This sequence joins TRBV24-1 and TRBJ2-3, with 11 bases aligning to TRBD2. The CDR3 is made up of 15 amino acids. Trimming at V came to 4 bases and at J to 5 bases, leaving 4 bases not matched to a gene. Germline assignment: CDR1 KGHDR and CDR2 SFDVKD.

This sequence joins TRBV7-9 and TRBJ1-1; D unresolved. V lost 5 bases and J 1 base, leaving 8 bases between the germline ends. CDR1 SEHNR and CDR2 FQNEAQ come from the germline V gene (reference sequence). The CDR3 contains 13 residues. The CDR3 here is CASSPGSNTEAFF. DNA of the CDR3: TGTGCCAGCAGCCCGGGGTCGAACACTGAAGCTTTCTTT.

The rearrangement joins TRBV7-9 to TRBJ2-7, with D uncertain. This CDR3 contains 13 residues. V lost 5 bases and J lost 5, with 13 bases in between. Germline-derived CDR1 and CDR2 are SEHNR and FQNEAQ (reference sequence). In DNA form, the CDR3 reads TGTGCCAGCAGCGGGCAACCGGTGGACGAGCAGTACTTC. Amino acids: CASSGQPVDEQYF.

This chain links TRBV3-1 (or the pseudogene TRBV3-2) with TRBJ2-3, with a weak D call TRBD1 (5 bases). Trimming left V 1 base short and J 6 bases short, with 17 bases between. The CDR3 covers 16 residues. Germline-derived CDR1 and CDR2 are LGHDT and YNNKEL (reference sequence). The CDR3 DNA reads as TGTGCCAGCAGCCAAGTTGGCATTAGGGGTAAGGATACGCAGTATTTT. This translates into CASSQVGIRGKDTQYF.

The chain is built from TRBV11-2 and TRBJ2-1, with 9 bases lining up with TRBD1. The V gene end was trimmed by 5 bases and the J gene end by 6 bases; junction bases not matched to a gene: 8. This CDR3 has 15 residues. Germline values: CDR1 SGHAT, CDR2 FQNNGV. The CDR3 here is CASSRRGQGSNEQFF. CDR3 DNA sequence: TGTGCCAGCAGCCGCCGAGGACAGGGGTCCAATGAGCAGTTCTTC.

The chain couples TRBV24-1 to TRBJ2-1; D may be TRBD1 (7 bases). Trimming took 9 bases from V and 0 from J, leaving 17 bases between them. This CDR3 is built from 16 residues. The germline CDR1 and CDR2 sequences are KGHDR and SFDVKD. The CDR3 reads CATQGDRGISYNEQFF. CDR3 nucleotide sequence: TGTGCCACCCAGGGGGATCGGGGGATCTCCTACAATGAGCAGTTCTTC.

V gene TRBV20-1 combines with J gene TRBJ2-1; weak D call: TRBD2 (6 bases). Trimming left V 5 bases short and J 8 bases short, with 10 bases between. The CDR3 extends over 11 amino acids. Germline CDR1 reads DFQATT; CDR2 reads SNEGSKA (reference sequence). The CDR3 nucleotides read TGCAGTGCTGGACTATTGGATGAGCAGTTCTTC. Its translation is CSAGLLDEQFF.

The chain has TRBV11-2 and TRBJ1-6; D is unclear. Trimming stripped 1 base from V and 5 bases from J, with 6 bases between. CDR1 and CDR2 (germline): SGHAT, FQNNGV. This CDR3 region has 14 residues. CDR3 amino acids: CASSLGPDNSPLHF. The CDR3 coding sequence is TGTGCCAGCAGCTTAGGGCCAGATAATTCACCCCTCCACTTT.

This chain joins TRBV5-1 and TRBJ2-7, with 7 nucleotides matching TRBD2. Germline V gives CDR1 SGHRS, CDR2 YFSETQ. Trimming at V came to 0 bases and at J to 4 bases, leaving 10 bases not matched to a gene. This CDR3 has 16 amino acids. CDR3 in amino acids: CASSLVLAGELYEQYF. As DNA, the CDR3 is TGCGCCAGCAGCTTGGTGTTGGCGGGAGAGCTATACGAGCAGTACTTC.